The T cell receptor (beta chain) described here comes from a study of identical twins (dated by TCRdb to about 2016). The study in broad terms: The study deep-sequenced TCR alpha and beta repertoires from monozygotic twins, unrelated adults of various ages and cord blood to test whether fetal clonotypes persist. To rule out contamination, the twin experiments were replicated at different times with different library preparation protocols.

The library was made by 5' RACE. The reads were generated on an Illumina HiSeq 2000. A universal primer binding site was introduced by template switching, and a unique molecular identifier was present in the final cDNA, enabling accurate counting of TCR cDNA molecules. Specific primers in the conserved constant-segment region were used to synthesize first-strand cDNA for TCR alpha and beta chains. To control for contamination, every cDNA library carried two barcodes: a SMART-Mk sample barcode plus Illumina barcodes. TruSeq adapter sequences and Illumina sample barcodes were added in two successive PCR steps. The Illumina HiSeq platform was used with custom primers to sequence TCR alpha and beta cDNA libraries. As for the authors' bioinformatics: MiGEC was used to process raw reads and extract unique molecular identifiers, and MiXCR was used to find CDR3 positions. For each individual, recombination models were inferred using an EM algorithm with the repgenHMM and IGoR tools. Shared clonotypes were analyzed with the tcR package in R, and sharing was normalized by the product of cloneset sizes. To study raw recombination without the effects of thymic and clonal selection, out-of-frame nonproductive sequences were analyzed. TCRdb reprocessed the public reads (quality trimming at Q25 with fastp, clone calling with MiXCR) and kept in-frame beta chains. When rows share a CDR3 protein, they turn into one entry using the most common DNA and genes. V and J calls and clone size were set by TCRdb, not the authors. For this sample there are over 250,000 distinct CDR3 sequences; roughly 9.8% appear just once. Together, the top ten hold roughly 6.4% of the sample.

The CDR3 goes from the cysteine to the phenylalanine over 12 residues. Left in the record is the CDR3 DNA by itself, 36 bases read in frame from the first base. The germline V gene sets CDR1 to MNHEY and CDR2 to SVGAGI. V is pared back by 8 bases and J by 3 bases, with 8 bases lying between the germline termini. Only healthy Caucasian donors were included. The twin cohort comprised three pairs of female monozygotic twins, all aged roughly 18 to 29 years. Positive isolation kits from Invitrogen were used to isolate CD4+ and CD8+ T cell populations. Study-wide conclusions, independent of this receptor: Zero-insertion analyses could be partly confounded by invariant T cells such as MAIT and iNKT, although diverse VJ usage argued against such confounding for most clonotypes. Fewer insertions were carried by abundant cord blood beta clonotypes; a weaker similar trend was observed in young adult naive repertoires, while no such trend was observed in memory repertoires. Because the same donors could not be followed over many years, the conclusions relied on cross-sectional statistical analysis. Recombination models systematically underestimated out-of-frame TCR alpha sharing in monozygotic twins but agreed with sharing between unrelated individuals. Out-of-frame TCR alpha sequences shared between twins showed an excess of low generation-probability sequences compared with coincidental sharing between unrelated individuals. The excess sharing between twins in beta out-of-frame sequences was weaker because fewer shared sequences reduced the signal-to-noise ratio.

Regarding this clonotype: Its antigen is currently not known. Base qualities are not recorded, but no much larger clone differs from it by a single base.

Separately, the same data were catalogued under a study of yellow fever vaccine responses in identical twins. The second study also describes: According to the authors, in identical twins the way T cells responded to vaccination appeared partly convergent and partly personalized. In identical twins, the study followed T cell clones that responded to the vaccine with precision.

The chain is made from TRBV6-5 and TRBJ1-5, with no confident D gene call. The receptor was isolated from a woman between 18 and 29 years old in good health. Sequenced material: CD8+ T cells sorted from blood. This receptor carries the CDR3 CASASYNQPQHF. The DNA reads TGTGCCAGCGCCTCCTACAATCAGCCCCAGCATTTT.